This T cell receptor (beta chain) originates from a study of cytomegalovirus exposure and HLA in healthy donors. Study summary: HLA-typed donors contributed 80 million to 85 million unique TCRs, which were held in an early data release. Study-level results: In a later analysis, donors in an Asian-associated ancestry cluster reportedly had fewer N-insertions in productive TCRs than the cohort mean. Productive status was seen about 90% or about 30% of the time for most TCR beta V segments in an earlier analysis.

The junction had 7 bases not matched to a gene; V was cut back by 0 bases and J by 6 bases. The CDR3 sequence is 16 residues long. The germline gives CDR1 WNHNN, CDR2 SYGVQD (reference sequence). PCR primers comprised 60 Vbeta and 13 Jbeta primers. Measured with immunoSEQ multiplex PCR; TCRdb has only the in-frame clones, and not every one. The repertoire includes under 200,000 clones, roughly 80% of them detected once, and 0.77% sits in the top ten. Notes on this clone: As yet, its antigen is unknown.

Sequenced sample: PBMCs. This clonotype originated in a woman younger than 30 in good health and CMV-seronegative. The chain carries TRBV10-1 and TRBJ2-7; the match to TRBD2 covers 11 bases. CDR3 sequence reads: CASSESLTSGMGEQYF. As DNA, the CDR3 is TGCGCCAGCAGTGAGTCGCTGACTAGCGGGATGGGCGAGCAGTACTTC.